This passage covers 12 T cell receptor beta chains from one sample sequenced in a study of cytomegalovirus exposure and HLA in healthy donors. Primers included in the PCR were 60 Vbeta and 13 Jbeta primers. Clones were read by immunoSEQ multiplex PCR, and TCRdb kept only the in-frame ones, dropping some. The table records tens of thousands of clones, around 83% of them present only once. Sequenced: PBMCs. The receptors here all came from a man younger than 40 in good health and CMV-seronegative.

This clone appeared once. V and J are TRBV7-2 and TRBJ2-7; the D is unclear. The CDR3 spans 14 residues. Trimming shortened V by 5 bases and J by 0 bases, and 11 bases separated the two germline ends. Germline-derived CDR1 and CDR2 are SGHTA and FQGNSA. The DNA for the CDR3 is TGTGCCAGCAGCCACAATGGTGTCTCCTACGAGCAGTACTTC. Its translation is CASSHNGVSYEQYF. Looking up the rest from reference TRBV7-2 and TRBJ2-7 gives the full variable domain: GAGVSQSPSNKVTEKGKDVELRCDPISGHTALYWYRQSLGQGLEFLIYFQGNSAPDKSGLPSDRFSAERTGGSVSTLTIQRTQQEDSAVYLCASSHNGVSYEQYFGPGTRLTVT.

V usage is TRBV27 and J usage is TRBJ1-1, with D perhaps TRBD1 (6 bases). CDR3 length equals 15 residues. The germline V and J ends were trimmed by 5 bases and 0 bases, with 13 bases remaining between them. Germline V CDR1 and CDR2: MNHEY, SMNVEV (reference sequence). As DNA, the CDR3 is TGTGCCAGCAGTACCCCGGACAGCATGAACACTGAAGCTTTCTTT. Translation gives CASSTPDSMNTEAFF.

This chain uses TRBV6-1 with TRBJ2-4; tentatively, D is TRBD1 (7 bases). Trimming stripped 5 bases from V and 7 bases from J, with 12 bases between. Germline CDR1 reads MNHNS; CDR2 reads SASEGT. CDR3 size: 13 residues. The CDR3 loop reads CASSTGEANIQYF. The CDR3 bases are TGTGCCAGCAGTACAGGGGAGGCGAACATTCAGTACTTC.

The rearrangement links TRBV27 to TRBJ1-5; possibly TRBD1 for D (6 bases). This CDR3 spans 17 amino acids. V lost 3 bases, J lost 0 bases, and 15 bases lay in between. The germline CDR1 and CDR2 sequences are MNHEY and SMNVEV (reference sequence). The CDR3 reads CASSLAGAPYSNQPQHF. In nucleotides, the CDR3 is TGTGCCAGCAGTTTGGCAGGGGCCCCTTATAGCAATCAGCCCCAGCATTTT.

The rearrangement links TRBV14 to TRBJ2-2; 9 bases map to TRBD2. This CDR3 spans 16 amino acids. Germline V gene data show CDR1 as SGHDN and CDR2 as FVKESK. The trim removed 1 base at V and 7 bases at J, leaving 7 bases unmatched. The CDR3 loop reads CASSQGLAGKVGELFF. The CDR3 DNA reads TGTGCCAGCAGCCAAGGGCTAGCGGGAAAGGTCGGGGAGCTGTTTTTT.

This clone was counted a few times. The CDR3 sequence is CASSHQTASGGYTF. The CDR3 nucleotides read TGTGCCAGCAGCCATCAGACAGCCTCTGGTGGCTACACCTTC. The chain recombines TRBV14 with TRBJ1-2; perhaps TRBD1 as D (5 bases). CDR1 is SGHDN, CDR2 FVKESK, per germline. The V gene lost 3 bases and the J gene lost 7 bases, with 15 bases spanning the gap. The CDR3 loop spans 14 amino acids. Full variable domain (rest looked up from reference TRBV14 and TRBJ1-2): EAGVTQFPSHSVIEKGQTVTLRCDPISGHDNLYWYRRVMGKEIKFLLHFVKESKQDESGMPNNRFLAERTGGTYSTLKVQPAELEDSGVYFCASSHQTASGGYTFGSGTRLTVV.

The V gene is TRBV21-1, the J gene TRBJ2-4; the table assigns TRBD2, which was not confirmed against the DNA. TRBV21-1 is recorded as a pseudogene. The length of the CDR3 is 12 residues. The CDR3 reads CASPACGDIQYF. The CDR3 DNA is TGTGCCAGTCCAGCCTGCGGGGACATTCAGTACTTC.

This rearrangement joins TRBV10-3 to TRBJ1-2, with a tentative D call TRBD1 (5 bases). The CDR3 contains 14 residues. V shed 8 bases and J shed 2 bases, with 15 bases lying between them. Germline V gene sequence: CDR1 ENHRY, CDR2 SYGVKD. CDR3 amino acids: CAIRRGDRNYGYTF. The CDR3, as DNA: TGTGCCATCCGGAGGGGTGACCGCAACTATGGCTACACCTTC.

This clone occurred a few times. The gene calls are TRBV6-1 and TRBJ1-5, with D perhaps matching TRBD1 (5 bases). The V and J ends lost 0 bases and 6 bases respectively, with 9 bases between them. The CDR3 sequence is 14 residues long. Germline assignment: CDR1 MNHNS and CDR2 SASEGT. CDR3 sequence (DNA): TGTGCCAGCAGTGAAGCTGGGGGAGGTCAGCCCCAGCATTTT. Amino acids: CASSEAGGGQPQHF.

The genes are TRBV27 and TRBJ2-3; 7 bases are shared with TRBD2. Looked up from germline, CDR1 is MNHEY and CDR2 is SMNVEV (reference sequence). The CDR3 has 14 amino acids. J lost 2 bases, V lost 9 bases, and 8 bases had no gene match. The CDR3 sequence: CASTWGGSTDTQYF. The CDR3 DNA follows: TGTGCCAGTACCTGGGGGGGGTCCACAGATACGCAGTATTTT.

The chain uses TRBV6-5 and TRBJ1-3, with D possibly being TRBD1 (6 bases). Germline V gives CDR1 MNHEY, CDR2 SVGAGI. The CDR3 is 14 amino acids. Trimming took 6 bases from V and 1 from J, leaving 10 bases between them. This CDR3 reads CASSQTGSGNTIYF. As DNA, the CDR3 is TGTGCCAGCAGCCAGACAGGTTCTGGAAACACCATATATTTT.

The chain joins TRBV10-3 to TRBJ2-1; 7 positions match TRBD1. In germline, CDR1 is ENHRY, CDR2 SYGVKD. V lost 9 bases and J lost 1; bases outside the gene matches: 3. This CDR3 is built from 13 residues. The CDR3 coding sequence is TGTGCCATTACAGGGGAGTCCTACAATGAGCAGTTCTTC. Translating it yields CAITGESYNEQFF.